These T cell receptor beta chains were read from a single sample in a study of CD8+ T cells in alopecia areata. Sequencing was performed with immunoSEQ multiplex PCR; in TCRdb, only in-frame clones are kept and a portion is missing. The sample has 75,000 to 100,000 clones, roughly two fifths seen once. The specimen sequenced was CD4+ T cells sorted from blood. The receptors originated from a human donor with alopecia areata. CDR3s include the opening cysteine and the closing phenylalanine or tryptophan. D genes are given only for firm matches. Clone size is shown for a subset of rows, as once, few, many or a class of expanded clone.

clone size,D gene,J gene,V gene,CDR3 protein,CDR3 DNA
-,TRBD1,TRBJ2-5,TRBV5-4,CASSLQGVRETQYF,TGTGCCAGCAGCCTGCAGGGGGTAAGGGAGACCCAGTACTTC
-,TRBD2,TRBJ2-7,TRBV6-5,CASSRTGRETYEQYF,TGTGCCAGCAGTCGAACCGGGAGGGAAACCTACGAGCAGTACTTC
few,-,TRBJ1-5,TRBV18,CASSPDWGSNQPQHF,TGTGCCAGCTCACCTGATTGGGGAAGCAATCAGCCCCAGCATTTT
few,-,TRBJ2-4,TRBV19,CASSIALQQGKYF,TGTGCCAGTAGTATAGCCCTTCAACAGGGAAAGTACTTC
once,TRBD1,TRBJ2-6,TRBV2,CASSETGGAGANVLTF,TGTGCCAGCAGTGAAACAGGGGGCGCTGGGGCCAACGTCCTGACTTTC
few,-,TRBJ2-5,TRBV7-2,CASSFLSIQETQYF,TGTGCCAGCAGCTTTTTGTCAATCCAAGAGACCCAGTACTTC
-,TRBD1,TRBJ2-2,TRBV30,CAWSWLAGGANTGELFF,TGTGCCTGGAGTTGGTTGGCAGGGGGAGCGAACACCGGGGAGCTGTTTTTT
-,-,TRBJ1-5,TRBV7-8,CASSQEDSPHRHF,TGTGCCAGCAGCCAAGAAGACAGTCCACATCGGCATTTT
-,-,TRBJ2-5,TRBV29-1,CSVRASFQETQYF,TGCAGCGTTAGGGCTAGCTTCCAAGAGACCCAGTACTTC
-,-,TRBJ1-1,TRBV18,CASSHDQITEAFF,TGTGCCAGCTCTCACGACCAAATCACTGAAGCTTTCTTT
-,-,TRBJ2-5,TRBV29-1,CSVALTGLKETQYF,TGCAGCGTGGCCCTGACAGGTCTGAAAGAGACCCAGTACTTC
few,-,TRBJ2-5,TRBV5-4,CASSLSGKETQYF,TGTGCCAGCAGCTTGTCCGGGAAAGAGACCCAGTACTTC
few,-,TRBJ2-1,TRBV7-9,CATGEYEQFF,TGTGCCACCGGGGAATATGAGCAGTTCTTC
-,TRBD1,TRBJ1-1,TRBV5-1,CASSLVETGANTEAFF,TGCGCCAGCAGCTTGGTCGAGACAGGGGCGAACACTGAAGCTTTCTTT
-,-,TRBJ2-7,TRBV6-5,CASRQGYEQYF,TGTGCCAGCAGACAGGGCTACGAGCAGTACTTC
few,-,TRBJ1-1,TRBV14,CASSQDWDGNTEAFF,TGTGCCAGCAGCCAAGATTGGGACGGGAACACTGAAGCTTTCTTT
-,TRBD1,TRBJ2-3,TRBV12-5,CASGLGTGRRTDTQYF,TGTGCTAGTGGTTTGGGGACAGGACGACGCACAGATACGCAGTATTTT
-,-,TRBJ1-1,TRBV5-1,CASSDGTGPYEAFF,TGCGCCAGCAGTGACGGGACGGGCCCTTACGAAGCTTTCTTT
-,-,TRBJ2-5,TRBV5-1,CASSFLPQETQYF,TGCGCCAGCAGCTTCCTCCCTCAAGAGACCCAGTACTTC
few,TRBD2,TRBJ2-1,TRBV7-3,CASSLIRGGPYNEQFF,TGTGCCAGCAGCTTAATACGGGGGGGCCCCTACAATGAGCAGTTCTTC
few,-,TRBJ2-7,TRBV15,CATSRDLTYEQYF,TGTGCCACCAGCAGGGACCTAACCTACGAGCAGTACTTC
few,-,TRBJ2-5,TRBV7-9,CASSYIRGASGETQYF,TGTGCCAGCAGCTATATCCGGGGAGCATCGGGAGAGACCCAGTACTTC
-,TRBD1,TRBJ2-7,TRBV2,CASRVTGVYEQYF,TGTGCCAGCAGGGTAACAGGGGTCTACGAGCAGTACTTC
-,TRBD1,TRBJ2-1,TRBV7-9,CASSLDWTGRVEQFF,TGTGCCAGCAGCTTAGACTGGACAGGGAGAGTTGAGCAGTTCTTC
-,-,TRBJ1-2,TRBV29-1,CSVRGVDVANYGYTF,TGCAGCGTGCGGGGGGTGGACGTAGCTAACTATGGCTACACCTTC
-,TRBD1,TRBJ2-5,TRBV5-1,CASGTEQETQYF,TGCGCCAGTGGGACAGAACAAGAGACCCAGTACTTC
-,TRBD1,TRBJ1-1,TRBV5-1,CASCLDRGLNTEAFF,TGCGCCAGCTGCCTGGACAGGGGGCTCAACACTGAAGCTTTCTTT
few,TRBD1,TRBJ2-1,TRBV11-3,CASSLQGQGAYNEQFF,TGTGCCAGCAGCTTACAAGGACAGGGGGCCTACAATGAGCAGTTCTTC
-,-,TRBJ1-5,TRBV19,CASSMGMRGATARNQPQHF,TGTGCCAGTAGTATGGGGATGAGGGGTGCAACAGCGCGCAATCAGCCCCAGCATTTT
-,TRBD1,TRBJ2-7,TRBV27,CASRGMGQGISYEQYF,TGTGCCAGCAGAGGGATGGGACAGGGAATCTCCTACGAGCAGTACTTC
-,-,TRBJ2-1,TRBV2,CASIRRGDGNEQFF,TGTGCCAGCATCCGCAGGGGCGACGGCAATGAGCAGTTCTTC
many,-,TRBJ2-7,TRBV10-3,CAISDERRTYEQYF,TGTGCCATCAGTGATGAAAGGCGAACCTACGAGCAGTACTTC
-,-,TRBJ1-3,TRBV30,CAWSPSTDTIYF,TGTGCCTGGAGCCCCTCAACGGACACCATATATTTT
-,-,TRBJ2-7,TRBV13,CASSSDRDGLTYEQYF,TGTGCCAGCAGCTCGGACCGGGACGGACTAACCTACGAGCAGTACTTC
few,TRBD1,TRBJ1-2,TRBV6-1,CASSVQGALYYGYTF,TGTGCCAGCAGTGTACAGGGGGCCTTATACTATGGCTACACCTTC
-,TRBD2,TRBJ2-1,TRBV7-9,CASSGLAFGEQFF,TGTGCCAGCAGTGGACTAGCATTCGGTGAGCAGTTCTTC
-,TRBD1,TRBJ2-6,TRBV28,CAATGGVPGANVLTF,TGTGCCGCGACAGGGGGCGTACCTGGGGCCAACGTCCTGACTTTC
-,-,TRBJ2-3,TRBV7-3,CASGHGNTDTQYF,TGTGCCAGCGGCCATGGGAACACAGATACGCAGTATTTT
-,TRBD2,TRBJ2-3,TRBV30,CAWSATSGRAGDTQYF,TGTGCCTGGAGTGCGACTAGCGGGAGGGCCGGAGATACGCAGTATTTT
-,TRBD1,TRBJ1-5,TRBV18,CASRTGENQPQHF,TGTGCCAGCCGGACAGGGGAGAATCAGCCCCAGCATTTT
-,-,TRBJ2-5,TRBV29-1,CSVEDSFYEETQYF,TGCAGCGTTGAAGACAGTTTCTATGAAGAGACCCAGTACTTC
few,TRBD1,TRBJ1-1,TRBV29-1,CSVQGAQRTEAFF,TGCAGCGTCCAGGGGGCGCAGCGGACTGAAGCTTTCTTT
few,-,TRBJ1-2,TRBV23-1,CACRCGYTF,TGCGCCTGCCGGTGTGGCTACACCTTC
-,-,TRBJ2-7,TRBV6-5,CASSKTGSYEQYF,TGTGCCAGCAGTAAGACGGGGTCCTACGAGCAGTACTTC
-,-,TRBJ2-5,TRBV6-1,CASSAEWETQYF,TGTGCCAGCAGTGCAGAGTGGGAGACCCAGTACTTC
-,-,TRBJ2-5,TRBV27,CASRKGRETQYF,TGTGCCAGCAGAAAGGGGAGAGAGACCCAGTACTTC
-,-,TRBJ1-1,TRBV5-6,CASSLTGRNTEAFF,TGTGCCAGCAGCTTGACAGGCCGTAACACTGAAGCTTTCTTT
-,TRBD2,TRBJ2-3,TRBV5-1,CASSLALAGVTDTQYF,TGCGCCAGCAGCTTGGCCCTAGCGGGGGTCACAGATACGCAGTATTTT
-,-,TRBJ2-4,TRBV30,CAWREGGREYEYF,TGTGCCTGGAGGGAAGGGGGCCGGGAGTACGAGTACTTC
-,TRBD2,TRBJ2-3,TRBV5-1,CASSPVAASSGTQYF,TGCGCCAGCAGCCCCGTTGCGGCGTCTAGCGGTACGCAGTATTTT
-,-,TRBJ2-7,TRBV7-2,CASSPSVGRGSYEQYF,TGTGCCAGCAGCCCTTCGGTCGGCAGGGGTTCCTACGAGCAGTACTTC
few,TRBD1,TRBJ2-2,TRBV19,CASSPGTGNTGELFF,TGTGCCAGTAGTCCAGGGACAGGCAACACCGGGGAGCTGTTTTTT
few,TRBD1,TRBJ2-7,TRBV7-9,CASSRTGEQYF,TGTGCCAGCAGCCGGACAGGGGAGCAGTACTTC